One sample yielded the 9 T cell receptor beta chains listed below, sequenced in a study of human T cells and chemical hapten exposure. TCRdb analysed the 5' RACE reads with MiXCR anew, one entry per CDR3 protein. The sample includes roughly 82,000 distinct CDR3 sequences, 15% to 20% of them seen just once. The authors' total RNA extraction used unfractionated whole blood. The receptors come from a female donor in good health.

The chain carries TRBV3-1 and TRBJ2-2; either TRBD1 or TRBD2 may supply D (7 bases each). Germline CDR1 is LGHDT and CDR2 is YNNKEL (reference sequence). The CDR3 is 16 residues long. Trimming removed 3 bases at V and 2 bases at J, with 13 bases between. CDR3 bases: TGTGCCAGCAGCCACAGCAGGGGGGGAAACACCGGGGAGCTGTTTTTT. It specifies CASSHSRGGNTGELFF.

The CDR3 is CSVVDRGRMEGYTF. The CDR3 coding sequence is TGCAGCGTTGTTGACAGGGGGCGAATGGAGGGCTACACCTTC. The V gene is TRBV29-1, the J gene TRBJ1-2, with 10 bases aligning to TRBD1. The germline V gene encodes CDR1 SQVTM and CDR2 ANQGSEA. The CDR3 consists of 14 residues. V lost 4 bases to trimming and J lost 8 bases; unmatched junction nucleotides: 10. The variable domain in full, completed from reference TRBV29-1 and TRBJ1-2, reads SAVISQKPSRDICQRGTSLTIQCQVDSQVTMMFWYRQQPGQSLTLIATANQGSEATYESGFVIDKFPISRPNLTFSTLTVSNMSPEDSSIYLCSVVDRGRMEGYTFGSGTRLTVV.

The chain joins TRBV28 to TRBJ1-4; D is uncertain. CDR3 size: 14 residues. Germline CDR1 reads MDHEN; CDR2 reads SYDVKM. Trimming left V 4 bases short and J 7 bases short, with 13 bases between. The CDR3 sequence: CASSSGSTGEKLFF. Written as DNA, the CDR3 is TGTGCCAGCAGTTCCGGGTCCACTGGTGAAAAACTGTTTTTT.

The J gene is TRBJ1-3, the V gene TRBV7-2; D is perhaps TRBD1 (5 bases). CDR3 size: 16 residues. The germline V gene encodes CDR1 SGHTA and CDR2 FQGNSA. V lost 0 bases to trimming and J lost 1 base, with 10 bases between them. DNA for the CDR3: TGTGCCAGCAGCTTAGCCCCAGGGACGTCTGGAAACACCATATATTTT. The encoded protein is CASSLAPGTSGNTIYF.

The CDR3 bases are TGTGCCTGGAGTGAGAAGGGCAGGGTCTATGGCTACACCTTC. Translating it yields CAWSEKGRVYGYTF. The chain has TRBV30 and TRBJ1-2, with D possibly being TRBD1 (5 bases). Germline V gene data show CDR1 as GTSNPN and CDR2 as SVGIG (reference sequence). V lost 1 base, J lost 4 bases, and 13 bases lay in between. The length of the CDR3 is 14 residues.

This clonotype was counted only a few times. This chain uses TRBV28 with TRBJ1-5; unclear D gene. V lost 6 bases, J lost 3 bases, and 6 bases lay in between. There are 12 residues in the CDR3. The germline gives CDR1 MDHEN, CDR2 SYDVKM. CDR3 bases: TGTGCCAGCAGCCAAACCAATCAGCCCCAGCATTTT. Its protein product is CASSQTNQPQHF.

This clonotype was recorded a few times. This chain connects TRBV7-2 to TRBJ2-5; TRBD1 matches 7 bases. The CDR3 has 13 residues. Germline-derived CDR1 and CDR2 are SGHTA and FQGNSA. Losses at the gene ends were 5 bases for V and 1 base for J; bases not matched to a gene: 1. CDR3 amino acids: CASSGDSQETQYF. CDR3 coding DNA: TGTGCCAGCAGCGGGGACAGCCAAGAGACCCAGTACTTC.

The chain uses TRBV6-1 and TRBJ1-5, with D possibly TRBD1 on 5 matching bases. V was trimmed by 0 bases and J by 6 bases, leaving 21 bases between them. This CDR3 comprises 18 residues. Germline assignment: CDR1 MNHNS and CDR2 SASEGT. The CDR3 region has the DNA TGTGCCAGCAGTGAAGCGCCCCCCCCCGTGGCAGGGAGTCAGCCCCAGCATTTT. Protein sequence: CASSEAPPPVAGSQPQHF.

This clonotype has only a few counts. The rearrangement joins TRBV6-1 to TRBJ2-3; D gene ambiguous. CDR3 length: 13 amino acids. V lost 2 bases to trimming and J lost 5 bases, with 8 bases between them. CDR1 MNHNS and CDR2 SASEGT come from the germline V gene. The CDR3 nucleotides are TGTGCCAGCAGTGAATTGGGGATAGATACGCAGTATTTT. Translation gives CASSELGIDTQYF.